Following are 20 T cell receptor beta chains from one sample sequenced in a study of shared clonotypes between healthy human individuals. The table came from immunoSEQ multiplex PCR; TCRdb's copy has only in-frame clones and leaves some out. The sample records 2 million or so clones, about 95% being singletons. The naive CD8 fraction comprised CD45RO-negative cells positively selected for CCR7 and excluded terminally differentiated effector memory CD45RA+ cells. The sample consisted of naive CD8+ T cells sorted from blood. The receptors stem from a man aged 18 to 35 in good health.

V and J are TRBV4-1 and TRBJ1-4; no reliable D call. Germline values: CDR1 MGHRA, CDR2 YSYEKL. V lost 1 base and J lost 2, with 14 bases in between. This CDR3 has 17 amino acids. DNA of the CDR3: TGCGCCAGCAGCCAAGTGGCGGTGACGGTGACTAATGAAAAACTGTTTTTT. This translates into CASSQVAVTVTNEKLFF.

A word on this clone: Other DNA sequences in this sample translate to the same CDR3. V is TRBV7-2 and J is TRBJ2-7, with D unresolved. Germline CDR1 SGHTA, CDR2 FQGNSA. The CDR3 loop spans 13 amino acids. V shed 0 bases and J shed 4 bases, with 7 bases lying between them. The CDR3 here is CASSLALRYEQYF. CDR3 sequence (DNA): TGTGCCAGCAGCTTAGCCCTCCGGTACGAGCAGTACTTC. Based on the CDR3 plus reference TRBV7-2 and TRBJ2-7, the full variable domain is GAGVSQSPSNKVTEKGKDVELRCDPISGHTALYWYRQSLGQGLEFLIYFQGNSAPDKSGLPSDRFSAERTGGSVSTLTIQRTQQEDSAVYLCASSLALRYEQYFGPGTRLTVT.

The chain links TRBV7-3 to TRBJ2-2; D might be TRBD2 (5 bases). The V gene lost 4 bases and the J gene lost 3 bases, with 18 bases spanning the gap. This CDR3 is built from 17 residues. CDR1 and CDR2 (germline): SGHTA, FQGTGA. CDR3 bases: TGTGCCAGCAGCTCGCCGCGCGGCTACGGGGACACCGGGGAGCTGTTTTTT. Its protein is CASSSPRGYGDTGELFF.

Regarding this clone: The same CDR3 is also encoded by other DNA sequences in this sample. CDR3 protein: CASSYSGGDNEQFF. The CDR3 region has the DNA TGTGCCAGCAGTTACTCAGGAGGAGACAATGAGCAGTTCTTC. V usage is TRBV6-5 and J usage is TRBJ2-1, with a possible D match to TRBD2 (5 bases). Germline-derived CDR1 and CDR2 are MNHEY and SVGAGI. With 0 bases removed from V and 5 bases from J, the gap between germline ends came to 8 bases. The CDR3 length is 14 residues.

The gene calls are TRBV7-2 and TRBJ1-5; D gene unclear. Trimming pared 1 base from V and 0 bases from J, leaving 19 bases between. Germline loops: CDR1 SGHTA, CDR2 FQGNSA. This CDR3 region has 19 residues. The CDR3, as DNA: TGTGCCAGCAGCTTAGGAGCCGGGTTACCCGCTTATAGCAATCAGCCCCAGCATTTT. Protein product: CASSLGAGLPAYSNQPQHF.

The DNA for the CDR3 is TGTGCCAGCAGCCCAGGGGGTGGCCCCGGGGAGCTGTTTTTT. It codes for CASSPGGGPGELFF. The chain combines TRBV7-2 with TRBJ2-2, with 7 nucleotides matching TRBD1. V dropped 5 bases and J dropped 6; count of bases not matched to a gene: 6. Germline lookup yields CDR1 SGHTA and CDR2 FQGNSA. The CDR3 extends over 14 amino acids.

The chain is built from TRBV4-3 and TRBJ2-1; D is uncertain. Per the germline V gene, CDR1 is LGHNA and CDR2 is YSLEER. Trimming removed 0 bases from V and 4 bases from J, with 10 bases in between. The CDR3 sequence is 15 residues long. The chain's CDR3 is CASSQDDDIYNEQFF. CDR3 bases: TGCGCCAGCAGCCAAGATGACGATATATACAATGAGCAGTTCTTC.

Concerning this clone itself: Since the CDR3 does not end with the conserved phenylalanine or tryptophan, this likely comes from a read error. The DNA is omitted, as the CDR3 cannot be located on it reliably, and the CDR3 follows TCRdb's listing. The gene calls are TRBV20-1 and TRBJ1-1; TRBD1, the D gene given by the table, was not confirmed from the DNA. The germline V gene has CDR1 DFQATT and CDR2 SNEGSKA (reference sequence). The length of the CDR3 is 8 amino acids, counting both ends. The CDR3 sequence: CSAEVGAL.

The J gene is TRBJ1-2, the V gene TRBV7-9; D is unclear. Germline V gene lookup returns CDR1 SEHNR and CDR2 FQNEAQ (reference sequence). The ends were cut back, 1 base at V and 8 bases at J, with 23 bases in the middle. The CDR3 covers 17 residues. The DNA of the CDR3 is TGTGCCAGCAGCTTAGAAATATCAAGGGCCCCTATCGACGGCTACACCTTC. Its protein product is CASSLEISRAPIDGYTF.

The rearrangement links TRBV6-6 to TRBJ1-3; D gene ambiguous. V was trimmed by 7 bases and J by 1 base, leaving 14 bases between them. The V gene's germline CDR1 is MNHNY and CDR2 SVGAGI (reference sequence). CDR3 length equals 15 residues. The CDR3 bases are TGTGCCAGCACCAGTTGGACCGATTCTGGAAACACCATATATTTT. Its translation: CASTSWTDSGNTIYF.

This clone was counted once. CDR3 region: CASNQGDLGETQYF. DNA for the CDR3: TGTGCCAGCAATCAGGGGGACCTTGGAGAGACCCAGTACTTC. The chain combines TRBV6-5 with TRBJ2-5; 7 nucleotides line up with TRBD1. Losses at the gene ends were 7 bases for V and 4 bases for J; bases not matched to a gene: 9. The CDR3 loop spans 14 amino acids. The germline CDR1 and CDR2 sequences are MNHEY and SVGAGI.

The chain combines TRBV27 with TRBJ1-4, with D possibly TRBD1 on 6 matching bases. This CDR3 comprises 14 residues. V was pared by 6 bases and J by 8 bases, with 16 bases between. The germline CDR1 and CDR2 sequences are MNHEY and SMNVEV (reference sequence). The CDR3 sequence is CASRGGRTGEKLFF. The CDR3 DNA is TGTGCCAGCAGGGGAGGCCGTACAGGGGAAAAACTGTTTTTT.

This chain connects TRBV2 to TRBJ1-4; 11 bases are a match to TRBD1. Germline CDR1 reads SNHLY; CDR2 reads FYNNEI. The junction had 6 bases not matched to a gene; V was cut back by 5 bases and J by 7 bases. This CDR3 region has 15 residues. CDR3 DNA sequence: TGTGCCAGCAGTCAATCTGGACAGGGGGCTGAAAAACTGTTTTTT. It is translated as CASSQSGQGAEKLFF.

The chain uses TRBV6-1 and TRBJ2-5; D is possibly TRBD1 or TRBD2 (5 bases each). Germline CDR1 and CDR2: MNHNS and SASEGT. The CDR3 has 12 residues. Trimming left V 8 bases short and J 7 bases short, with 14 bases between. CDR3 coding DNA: TGTGCCAGCTCGGGGCTGTTGGGGACCCAGTACTTC. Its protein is CASSGLLGTQYF.

CDR3 loop: CASKERASNYGYTF. The CDR3 nucleotides are TGCGCCAGCAAGGAGAGGGCTTCAAACTATGGCTACACCTTC. This chain uses TRBV5-1 with TRBJ1-2; D is uncertain. The germline V gene has CDR1 SGHRS and CDR2 YFSETQ. The CDR3 is 14 amino acids. V gave up 6 bases and J gave up 2 bases, with 14 bases separating them.

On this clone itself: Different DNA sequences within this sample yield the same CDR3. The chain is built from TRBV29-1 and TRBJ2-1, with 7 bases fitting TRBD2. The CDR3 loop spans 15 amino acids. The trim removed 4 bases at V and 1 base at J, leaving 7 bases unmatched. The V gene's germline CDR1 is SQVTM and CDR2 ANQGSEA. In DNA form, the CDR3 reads TGCAGCGTTGGCGGGGCGGGAGAGTCCTACAATGAGCAGTTCTTC. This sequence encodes CSVGGAGESYNEQFF.

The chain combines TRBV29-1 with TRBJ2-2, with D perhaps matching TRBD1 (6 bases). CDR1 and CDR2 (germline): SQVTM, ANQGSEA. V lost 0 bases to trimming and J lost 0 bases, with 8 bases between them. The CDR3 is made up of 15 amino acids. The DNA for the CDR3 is TGCAGCGTTGAAGAAAGGGGGTCGAACACCGGGGAGCTGTTTTTT. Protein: CSVEERGSNTGELFF.

For the CDR3, the DNA is TGTGCCAGCAGTGGCTCGGGGGAGACTGAAGCTTTCTTT. It yields the protein CASSGSGETEAFF. The V call is TRBV28, the J call TRBJ1-1, with TRBD1 as a possible D gene (5 bases). The CDR3 spans 13 residues. Germline values: CDR1 MDHEN, CDR2 SYDVKM. V lost 5 bases and J lost 5, with 12 bases in between.

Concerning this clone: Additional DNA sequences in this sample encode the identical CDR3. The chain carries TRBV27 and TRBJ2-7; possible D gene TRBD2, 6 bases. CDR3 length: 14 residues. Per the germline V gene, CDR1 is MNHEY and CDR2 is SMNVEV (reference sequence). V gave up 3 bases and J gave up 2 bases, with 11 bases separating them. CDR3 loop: CASSFGGGAYEQYF. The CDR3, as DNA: TGTGCCAGCAGTTTTGGGGGAGGAGCCTACGAGCAGTACTTC.

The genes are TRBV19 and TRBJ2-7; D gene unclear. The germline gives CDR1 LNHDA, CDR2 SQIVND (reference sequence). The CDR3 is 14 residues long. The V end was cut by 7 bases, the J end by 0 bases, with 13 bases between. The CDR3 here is CASKRGASSYEQYF. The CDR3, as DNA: TGTGCCAGTAAACGAGGAGCGAGCTCCTACGAGCAGTACTTC.